These T cell receptor beta chains were read from a single sample in a study of CD8 T cells in ankylosing spondylitis. TCRdb re-called the 5' RACE reads through MiXCR, storing one row per CDR3 protein. The repertoire holds about 800,000 distinct CDR3 sequences, with 10% to 15% as singletons. The source material was blood, either unsorted or a sorted T cell fraction (not recorded which). These receptor sequences come from a male donor with ankylosing spondylitis. Each CDR3 is given with its conserved first and last residue. The D gene is left open where the match is weak. Some rows have no size entry. The others give once, few or many, or a class for an expanded clone.

>TRBV20-1|TRBJ2-5|NA|NA
CSAREGTVQETQYF
TGCAGTGCTAGAGAAGGGACGGTACAAGAGACCCAGTACTTC
>TRBV18|TRBJ2-5|NA|NA
CASSPPFEETQYF
TGTGCCAGCTCACCACCCTTCGAAGAGACCCAGTACTTC
>TRBV20-1|TRBJ2-7|NA|NA
CSAREQTGIYEQYF
TGCAGTGCTAGAGAACAAACAGGGATCTACGAGCAGTACTTC
>TRBV5-1|TRBJ2-7|TRBD2|few
CASSLTGGAASYEQYF
TGCGCCAGCAGCCTTACGGGAGGGGCAGCTTCCTACGAGCAGTACTTC
>TRBV11-2|TRBJ2-1|NA|few
CASSLVYGGHEQFF
TGTGCCAGCAGCTTAGTATACGGGGGCCATGAGCAGTTCTTC
>TRBV4-3|TRBJ2-4|NA|few
CASSLRGGPGDIQYF
TGCGCCAGCAGCCTTAGAGGGGGACCAGGGGACATTCAGTACTTC
>TRBV7-8|TRBJ2-6|TRBD1|NA
CASSLGQGAGAIVLTF
TGTGCCAGCAGCTTAGGGCAGGGGGCTGGGGCCATCGTCCTGACTTTC
>TRBV5-5|TRBJ1-4|TRBD1|NA
CASSRTGELKLFF
TGTGCCAGCAGCCGGACAGGGGAGCTGAAACTGTTTTTT
>TRBV10-3|TRBJ1-1|TRBD1|few
CAITGGDREAEAFF
TGTGCCATCACCGGGGGGGACAGGGAAGCTGAAGCTTTCTTT
>TRBV28|TRBJ2-2|NA|NA
CASSPRQAGELFF
TGTGCCAGCAGTCCCAGACAGGCCGGGGAGCTGTTTTTT
>TRBV20-1|TRBJ2-1|TRBD1|NA
CSATPGTGGTEQFF
TGCAGTGCTACTCCGGGGACAGGGGGCACTGAGCAGTTCTTC
>TRBV7-6|TRBJ1-2|NA|many
CASSPRWDSTYTF
TGTGCCAGCAGCCCGCGTTGGGACTCCACCTACACCTTC
>TRBV6-1|TRBJ2-1|TRBD2|NA
CASSGTSGGRSYNEQFF
TGTGCCAGCAGCGGGACTAGCGGGGGGCGCTCCTACAATGAGCAGTTCTTC
>TRBV4-2|TRBJ2-7|TRBD1|many
CASSPRGGDEQYF
TGTGCCAGCAGCCCTAGAGGGGGCGACGAGCAGTACTTC
>TRBV5-5|TRBJ1-2|NA|few
CASSLPASNGYTF
TGTGCCAGCAGCTTGCCAGCGTCTAATGGCTACACCTTC
>TRBV7-6|TRBJ1-1|NA|few
CASSLARPGDNTEAFF
TGTGCCAGCAGCTTAGCGAGGCCAGGCGACAACACTGAAGCTTTCTTT
>TRBV20-1|TRBJ2-3|NA|few
CSARDPDAADTQYF
TGCAGTGCTAGAGACCCGGATGCTGCAGATACGCAGTATTTT
>TRBV6-1|TRBJ1-3|NA|NA
CASRTSSGNTIYF
TGTGCCAGCCGTACAAGCTCTGGAAACACCATATATTTT
>TRBV7-2|TRBJ2-1|TRBD1|many
CASSTYNRGWEQFF
TGTGCCAGCAGCACCTACAACAGGGGTTGGGAGCAGTTCTTC